This passage covers 20 T cell receptor beta chains from one sample sequenced in a study of cytomegalovirus exposure and HLA in healthy donors. The PCR ran on 60 Vbeta and 13 Jbeta primers. Repertoires were generated with immunoSEQ multiplex PCR, while TCRdb's copy carries only in-frame clones and drops some. The sample lists about 150,000 clones, roughly 78% occurring once. The specimen was PBMCs. The origin of the receptors is a man aged 40-49 years in good health and CMV-seropositive.

The chain has TRBV28 and TRBJ2-7; TRBD2 is a possible D gene (5 bases). Looked up from germline, CDR1 is MDHEN and CDR2 is SYDVKM. V gave up 2 bases and J gave up 6 bases, with 20 bases separating them. This CDR3 is 16 amino acids long. CDR3 sequence: CASSLPGISSPSEQYF. Here the CDR3 DNA reads TGTGCCAGCAGTTTACCGGGGATCTCCTCCCCCTCCGAGCAGTACTTC.

The chain links TRBV7-8 to TRBJ2-7; tentative D call: TRBD1 (5 bases). The CDR3 has 14 residues. Germline-derived CDR1 and CDR2 are SGHVS and FQNEAQ. V lost 2 bases to trimming and J lost 3 bases, with 11 bases between them. Here the CDR3 reads CASSLSGADYEQYF. The CDR3, as DNA: TGTGCCAGCAGCTTAAGTGGGGCCGACTACGAGCAGTACTTC.

The J gene is TRBJ2-7, the V gene TRBV28, with TRBD1 as a possible D gene (6 bases). Germline V gene lookup returns CDR1 MDHEN and CDR2 SYDVKM. This CDR3 is 11 amino acids long. Trimming stripped 7 bases from V and 2 bases from J, with 6 bases between. The DNA for the CDR3 is TGTGCCAGCAAGGGGGCCTACGAGCAGTACTTC. Translating it yields CASKGAYEQYF. The entire variable domain, with the rest obtained from reference TRBV28 and TRBJ2-7, is as follows: DVKVTQSSRYLVKRTGEKVFLECVQDMDHENMFWYRQDPGLGLRLIYFSYDVKMKEKGDIPEGYSVSREKKERFSLILESASTNQTSMYLCASKGAYEQYFGPGTRLTVT.

The chain recombines TRBV4-1 with TRBJ1-5; D not certain. The CDR3 contains 16 residues. With 0 bases removed from V and 4 bases from J, the gap between germline ends came to 13 bases. The germline V gene has CDR1 MGHRA and CDR2 YSYEKL. The CDR3 loop reads CASSQDASPRNQPQHF. CDR3 in DNA: TGCGCCAGCAGCCAAGATGCCTCCCCCCGGAATCAGCCCCAGCATTTT.

The chain couples TRBV6-5 to TRBJ2-1; possibly TRBD2 for D (6 bases). Looked up from germline, CDR1 is MNHEY and CDR2 is SVGAGI. The CDR3 spans 15 residues. V was trimmed by 5 bases and J by 8 bases, leaving 19 bases between them. The CDR3 region is CASSHGLQRIYEQFF. As DNA, the CDR3 is TGTGCCAGCAGTCACGGACTACAACGGATCTATGAGCAGTTCTTC.

This clone occurred a few times. The chain employs TRBV6-4 and TRBJ2-3; 8 bases match TRBD2. Germline V lookup: CDR1 MRHNA, CDR2 SNTAGT. V was clipped by 3 bases and J by 3 bases; unmatched bases: 5. The CDR3 has 15 amino acids. CDR3 residues: CASSDSSGNTDTQYF. The CDR3 DNA sequence: TGTGCCAGCAGTGATAGTAGCGGGAATACAGATACGCAGTATTTT.

The rearrangement uses TRBV7-2 and TRBJ2-2; 11 nucleotides agree with TRBD1. Trimming took 4 bases from V and 0 from J; bases not matched to a gene: 1. The CDR3 length is 16 residues. The V gene's germline CDR1 is SGHTA and CDR2 FQGNSA. The DNA for the CDR3 is TGTGCCAGCAGCTGGACAGGGGGCCCGAACACCGGGGAGCTGTTTTTT. Translation: CASSWTGGPNTGELFF.

This clone was seen a handful of times. The rearrangement links TRBV10-3 to TRBJ1-1, with a weak D call TRBD1 (5 bases). Germline assignment: CDR1 ENHRY and CDR2 SYGVKD. The germline V and J ends were trimmed by 3 bases and 0 bases, with 17 bases remaining between them. The CDR3 is made up of 17 amino acids. CDR3 nucleotide sequence: TGTGCCATCAGTGAATATCGAGGGAGGGGTATGAACACTGAAGCTTTCTTT. It is translated as CAISEYRGRGMNTEAFF.

The table lists this clone with many counts. V is TRBV29-1 and J is TRBJ2-1; maybe TRBD2 (5 bases). The CDR3 is 14 residues long. V lost 0 bases, J lost 6 bases, and 12 bases lay in between. Per the germline V gene, CDR1 is SQVTM and CDR2 is ANQGSEA. The CDR3 DNA reads as TGCAGCGTTGAAGATCAGAAGACTACCAATGAGCAGTTCTTC. Translation: CSVEDQKTTNEQFF.

V and J are TRBV6-6 and TRBJ2-3; 7 nucleotides match TRBD2. The CDR3 consists of 14 residues. V shed 8 bases and J 2 bases; nucleotides not matched to a gene: 7. Germline CDR1 is MNHNY and CDR2 is SVGAGI (reference sequence). CDR3 nucleotides: TGTGCCAGCTCGGCGGGGGTTTACACAGATACGCAGTATTTT. It is translated as CASSAGVYTDTQYF.

V usage is TRBV7-9 and J usage is TRBJ1-1; 11 bases are shared with TRBD1. The CDR3 totals 17 residues. Germline V gene data show CDR1 as SEHNR and CDR2 as FQNEAQ (reference sequence). Germline trimming cut 5 bases from V and 3 bases from J; bases unmatched to any gene: 11. CDR3 loop: CASSPPPLGQGDTEAFF. CDR3 DNA sequence: TGTGCCAGCAGCCCTCCTCCCTTGGGACAGGGGGACACTGAAGCTTTCTTT.

This clone was seen a few times. The CDR3 is CASSQTFSGELFF. CDR3 nucleotide sequence: TGTGCCAGCAGCCAAACTTTCTCCGGGGAGCTGTTTTTT. V is TRBV7-9 and J is TRBJ2-2; no clear D. The CDR3 covers 13 residues. The germline V gene has CDR1 SEHNR and CDR2 FQNEAQ (reference sequence). Trimming took off 5 bases at V and 6 bases at J, with 10 bases between the two ends.

The chain links TRBV13 to TRBJ2-2, with 10 nucleotides matching TRBD1. With 3 bases clipped from V and 4 bases from J, the junction kept 2 bases outside the gene matches. Germline lookup yields CDR1 PRHDT and CDR2 FYEKMQ (reference sequence). This CDR3 region has 15 residues. The CDR3 region is CASSLGTGATGELFF. DNA of the CDR3: TGTGCCAGCAGCTTGGGGACAGGGGCCACCGGGGAGCTGTTTTTT.

The chain uses TRBV10-3 and TRBJ2-1; TRBD2 matches at 10 bases. J lost 9 bases, V lost 7 bases, and 9 bases had no gene match. Looked up from germline, CDR1 is ENHRY and CDR2 is SYGVKD. This CDR3 is 14 amino acids long. The CDR3 reads CAIKGAGGPVEQFF. CDR3 DNA: TGTGCCATCAAGGGAGCGGGAGGGCCGGTTGAGCAGTTCTTC.

The CDR3 DNA reads TGTGCCAGCAGTTTTACCGTACGGACAGGGGCTAACTATGGCTACACCTTC. It is translated as CASSFTVRTGANYGYTF. The genes are TRBV27 and TRBJ1-2; 9 bases are a match to TRBD1. The CDR3 has 17 residues. V gave up 3 bases and J gave up 0 bases; unmatched junction bases: 8. Germline values: CDR1 MNHEY, CDR2 SMNVEV (reference sequence).

The chain recombines TRBV21-1 with TRBJ2-7; TRBD1 is the table's D call and was not checked against the DNA. TRBV21-1 is assigned pseudogene status. This CDR3 is built from 15 residues. The CDR3 DNA reads TGTGCCAGCAGCAAAGCAGGGACACCCTCCTACGAGCAGTACTTC. This codes for CASSKAGTPSYEQYF.

The chain employs TRBV7-2 and TRBJ2-6, with D unclear. Trimming took off 2 bases at V and 0 bases at J, with 14 bases between the two ends. Germline V lookup: CDR1 SGHTA, CDR2 FQGNSA. The CDR3 runs to 18 residues. The CDR3 loop reads CASSLTSVSLSGANVLTF. The CDR3 DNA is TGTGCCAGCAGCTTAACGTCAGTCTCCCTCTCTGGGGCCAACGTCCTGACTTTC.

This chain connects TRBV14 to TRBJ2-7, with TRBD1 matching 8 bases. This CDR3 spans 14 amino acids. Per germline, CDR1 SGHDN and CDR2 FVKESK. With 0 bases clipped from V and 11 bases from J, the junction kept 9 bases outside the gene matches. As DNA, the CDR3 is TGTGCCAGCAGCCAAGATCCGGGACAGGAAAAAAAGTACTTC. Its protein product is CASSQDPGQEKKYF.

This chain joins TRBV19 and TRBJ1-2; 12 nucleotides agree with TRBD1. Unmatched junction bases numbered 7, after V lost 3 bases and J lost 8 bases. Germline V gene sequence: CDR1 LNHDA, CDR2 SQIVND (reference sequence). The CDR3 covers 15 residues. Here the CDR3 reads CASSIRDRGRGGYTF. CDR3 sequence (DNA): TGTGCCAGTAGTATCCGGGACAGGGGGCGGGGAGGCTACACCTTC. Together with reference TRBV19 and TRBJ1-2, the CDR3 gives the full variable domain: DGGITQSPKYLFRKEGQNVTLSCEQNLNHDAMYWYRQDPGQGLRLIYYSQIVNDFQKGDIAEGYSVSREKKESFPLTVTSAQKNPTAFYLCASSIRDRGRGGYTFGSGTRLTVV.

This rearrangement joins TRBV28 to TRBJ2-4, with D maybe TRBD1 (6 bases). The germline CDR1 and CDR2 sequences are MDHEN and SYDVKM. V lost 2 bases and J lost 4, with 12 bases in between. CDR3 length: 15 amino acids. This chain's CDR3 is CASSLEQGGKNIQYF. The CDR3 DNA is TGTGCCAGCAGTTTAGAACAGGGTGGTAAAAACATTCAGTACTTC. Combining the CDR3 with reference TRBV28 and TRBJ2-4 gives the whole variable domain DVKVTQSSRYLVKRTGEKVFLECVQDMDHENMFWYRQDPGLGLRLIYFSYDVKMKEKGDIPEGYSVSREKKERFSLILESASTNQTSMYLCASSLEQGGKNIQYFGAGTRLSVL.